Presented here are 5 T cell receptor beta chains from one specimen sequenced in a study of blood T cell repertoires in COVID-19. The repertoire was sequenced with immunoSEQ multiplex PCR; TCRdb's copy has only in-frame clones and lacks some. There are about 19,000 clones in the sample; over 70% occur only once, and approximately 2.9% lies in the top ten. The source material was peripheral blood. The receptors originated from a human donor in a cohort sampled during active COVID-19.

The gene calls are TRBV4-1 and TRBJ2-7, with D possibly being TRBD2 (6 bases). Per germline, CDR1 MGHRA and CDR2 YSYEKL. CDR3 size: 14 residues. V lost 0 bases and J 5 bases, leaving 11 bases between the germline ends. This CDR3 is CASSQDRLDDEQYF. CDR3 sequence (DNA): TGCGCCAGCAGCCAAGATCGACTAGACGACGAGCAGTACTTC.

This chain uses TRBV19 with TRBJ1-1; D is perhaps TRBD1 (6 bases). Germline CDR1 is LNHDA and CDR2 is SQIVND (reference sequence). CDR3 length: 14 residues. The V gene lost 6 bases and the J gene lost 1 base, with 12 bases spanning the gap. CDR3 sequence: CASSPQGRNTEAFF. The DNA for the CDR3 is TGTGCCAGTAGCCCGCAGGGGAGGAACACTGAAGCTTTCTTT.

V gene TRBV2 combines with J gene TRBJ2-2, with TRBD2 matching over 16 bases. Germline CDR1 is SNHLY and CDR2 is FYNNEI. The trim removed 7 bases at V and 5 bases at J, leaving 7 bases unmatched. The CDR3 is 17 residues long. The CDR3 sequence: CASNLGLAGGRTGELFF. The CDR3 nucleotides are TGTGCCAGCAATCTGGGACTAGCGGGAGGGCGTACCGGGGAGCTGTTTTTT.

V gene TRBV19 combines with J gene TRBJ2-1, with D perhaps matching TRBD2 (6 bases). The V gene lost 6 bases and the J gene lost 3 bases, with 9 bases spanning the gap. The CDR3 runs 13 residues. Germline V gene sequence: CDR1 LNHDA, CDR2 SQIVND (reference sequence). The DNA for the CDR3 is TGTGCCAGTAGGGATAGCGGCTACAATGAGCAGTTCTTC. It encodes CASRDSGYNEQFF.

The V gene is TRBV4-1, the J gene TRBJ2-2, with a weak D call TRBD1 (5 bases). The V gene's germline CDR1 is MGHRA and CDR2 YSYEKL. Trimming left V 0 bases short and J 4 bases short, with 12 bases between. CDR3 length: 16 amino acids. CDR3 amino acids: CASSQESARGTGELFF. The DNA of the CDR3 is TGCGCCAGCAGCCAAGAAAGCGCTAGGGGCACCGGGGAGCTGTTTTTT.